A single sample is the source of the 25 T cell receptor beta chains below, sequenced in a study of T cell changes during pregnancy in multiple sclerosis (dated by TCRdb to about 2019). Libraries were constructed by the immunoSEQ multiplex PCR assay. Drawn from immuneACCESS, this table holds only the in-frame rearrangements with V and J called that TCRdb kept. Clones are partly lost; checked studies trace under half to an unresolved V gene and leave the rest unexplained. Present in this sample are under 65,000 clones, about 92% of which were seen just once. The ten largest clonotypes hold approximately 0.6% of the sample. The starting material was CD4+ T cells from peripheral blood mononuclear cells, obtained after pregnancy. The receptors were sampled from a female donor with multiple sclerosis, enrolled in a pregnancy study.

CDR3 loop: CASSQFRRQEGSNEKLFF. The CDR3 DNA sequence: TGCGCCAGCAGTCAATTTCGCCGGCAGGAAGGGAGTAATGAAAAACTGTTTTTT. The chain is built from TRBV23-1 and TRBJ1-4; D is undetermined. TRBV23-1 is filed as an ORF, its function uncertain. The CDR3 loop spans 18 amino acids. V was cut by 1 base and J by 4 bases, with 19 bases left in between.

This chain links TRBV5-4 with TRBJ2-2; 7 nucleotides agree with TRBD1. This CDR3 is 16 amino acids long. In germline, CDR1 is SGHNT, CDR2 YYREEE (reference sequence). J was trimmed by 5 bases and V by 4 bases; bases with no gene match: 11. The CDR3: CASSAGVGTETGELFF. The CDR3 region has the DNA TGTGCCAGCAGCGCTGGGGTAGGGACAGAGACCGGGGAGCTGTTTTTT.

CDR3 sequence: CASSFRGNTDTQYF. The CDR3 DNA sequence: TGTGCCAGCAGCTTCCGGGGGAACACAGATACGCAGTATTTT. The V gene is TRBV5-4, the J gene TRBJ2-3; a weak D match, TRBD2 (6 bases). Germline V gene data show CDR1 as SGHNT and CDR2 as YYREEE (reference sequence). V lost 2 bases, J lost 2 bases, and 9 bases lay in between. The CDR3 is 14 amino acids.

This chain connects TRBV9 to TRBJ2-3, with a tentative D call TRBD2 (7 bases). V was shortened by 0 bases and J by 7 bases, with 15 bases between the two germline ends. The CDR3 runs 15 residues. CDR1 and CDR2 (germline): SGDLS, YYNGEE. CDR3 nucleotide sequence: TGTGCCAGCAGCGTAGCGGGGGGCGGCACTTATACGCAGTATTTT. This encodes CASSVAGGGTYTQYF.

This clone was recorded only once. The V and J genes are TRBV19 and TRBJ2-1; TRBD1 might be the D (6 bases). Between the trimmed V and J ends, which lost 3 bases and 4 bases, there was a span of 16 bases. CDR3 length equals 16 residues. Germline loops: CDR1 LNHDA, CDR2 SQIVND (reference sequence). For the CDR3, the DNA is TGTGCCAGTAGTATTCGCCTACAGGGTTTGTACAATGAGCAGTTCTTC. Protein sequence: CASSIRLQGLYNEQFF.

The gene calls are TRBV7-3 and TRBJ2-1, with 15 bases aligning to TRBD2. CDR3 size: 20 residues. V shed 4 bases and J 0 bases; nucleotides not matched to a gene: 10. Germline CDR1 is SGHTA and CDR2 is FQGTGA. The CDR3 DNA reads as TGTGCCAGCAGCTCCCCCGCCGGGACTAGCGGGGGGAGCTCCTACAATGAGCAGTTCTTC. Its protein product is CASSSPAGTSGGSSYNEQFF.

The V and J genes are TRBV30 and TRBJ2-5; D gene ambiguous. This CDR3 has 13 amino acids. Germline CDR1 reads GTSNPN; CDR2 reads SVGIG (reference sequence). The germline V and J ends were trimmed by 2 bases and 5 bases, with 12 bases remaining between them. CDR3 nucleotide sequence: TGTGCCTGGAGTCGAGGTGGCGGCGAGACCCAGTACTTC. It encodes CAWSRGGGETQYF.

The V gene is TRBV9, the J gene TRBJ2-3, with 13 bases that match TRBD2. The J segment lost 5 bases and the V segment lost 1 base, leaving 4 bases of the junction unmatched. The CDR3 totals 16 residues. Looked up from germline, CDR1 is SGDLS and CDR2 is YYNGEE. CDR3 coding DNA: TGTGCCAGCAGCGTAACCGGGACTAGCGGGGAAGATACGCAGTATTTT. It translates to CASSVTGTSGEDTQYF.

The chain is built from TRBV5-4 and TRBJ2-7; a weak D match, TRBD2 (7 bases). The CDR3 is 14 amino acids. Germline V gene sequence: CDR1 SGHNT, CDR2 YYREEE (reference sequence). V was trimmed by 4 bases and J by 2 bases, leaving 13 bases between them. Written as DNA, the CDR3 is TGTGCCAGCAGCCTCGGGGAGGGGGCCTACGAGCAGTACTTC. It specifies CASSLGEGAYEQYF.

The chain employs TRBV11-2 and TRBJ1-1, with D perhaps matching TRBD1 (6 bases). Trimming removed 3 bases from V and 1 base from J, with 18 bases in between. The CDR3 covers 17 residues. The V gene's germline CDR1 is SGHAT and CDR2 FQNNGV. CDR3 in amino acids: CASSFRGGTQANTEAFF. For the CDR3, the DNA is TGTGCCAGCAGCTTTAGGGGGGGGACACAAGCGAACACTGAAGCTTTCTTT.

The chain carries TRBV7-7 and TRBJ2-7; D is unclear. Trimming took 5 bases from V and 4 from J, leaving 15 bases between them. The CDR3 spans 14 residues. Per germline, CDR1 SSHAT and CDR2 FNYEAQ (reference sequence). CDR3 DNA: TGTGCCAGCAGCCCGAACGCAGACGGGTACGAGCAGTACTTC. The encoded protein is CASSPNADGYEQYF.

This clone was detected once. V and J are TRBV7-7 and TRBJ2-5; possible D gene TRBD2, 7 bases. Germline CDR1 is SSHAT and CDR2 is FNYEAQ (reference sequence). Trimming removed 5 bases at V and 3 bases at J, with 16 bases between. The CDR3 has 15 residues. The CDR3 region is CASSVSGGEEETQYF. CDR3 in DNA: TGTGCCAGCAGCGTCTCGGGGGGCGAGGAAGAGACCCAGTACTTC.

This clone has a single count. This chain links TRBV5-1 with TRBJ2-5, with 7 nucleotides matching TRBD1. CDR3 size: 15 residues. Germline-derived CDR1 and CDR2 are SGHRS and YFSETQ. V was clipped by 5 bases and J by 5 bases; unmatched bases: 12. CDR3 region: CASRSWGRRGETQYF. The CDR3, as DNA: TGCGCCAGCAGGAGCTGGGGGCGCAGGGGGGAGACCCAGTACTTC.

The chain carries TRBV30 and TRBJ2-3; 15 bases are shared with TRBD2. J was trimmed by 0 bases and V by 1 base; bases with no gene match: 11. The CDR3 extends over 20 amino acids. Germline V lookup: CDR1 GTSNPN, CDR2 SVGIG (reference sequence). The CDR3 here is CAWSGTGTSGGTSSTDTQYF. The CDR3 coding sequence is TGTGCCTGGAGTGGGACCGGGACTAGCGGGGGGACGTCAAGCACAGATACGCAGTATTTT.

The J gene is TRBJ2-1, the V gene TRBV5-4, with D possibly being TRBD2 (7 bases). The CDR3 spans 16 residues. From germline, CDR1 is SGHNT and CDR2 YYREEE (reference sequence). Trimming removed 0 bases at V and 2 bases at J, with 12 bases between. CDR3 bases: TGTGCCAGCAGCTTGGCTGGGGGGGCCCCCTACAATGAGCAGTTCTTC. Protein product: CASSLAGGAPYNEQFF.

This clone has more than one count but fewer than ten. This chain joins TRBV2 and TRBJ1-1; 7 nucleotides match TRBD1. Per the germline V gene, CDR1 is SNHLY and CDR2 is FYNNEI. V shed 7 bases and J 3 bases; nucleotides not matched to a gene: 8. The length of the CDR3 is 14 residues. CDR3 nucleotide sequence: TGTGCCAGCACTACAGGGGCCTCCTACACTGAAGCTTTCTTT. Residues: CASTTGASYTEAFF.

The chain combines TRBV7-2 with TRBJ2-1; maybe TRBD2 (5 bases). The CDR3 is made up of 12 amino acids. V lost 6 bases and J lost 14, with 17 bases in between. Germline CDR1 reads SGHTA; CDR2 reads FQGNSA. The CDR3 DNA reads TGTGCCAGCAGTCAAGACTACTCCAGGAAGTTCTTC. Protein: CASSQDYSRKFF.

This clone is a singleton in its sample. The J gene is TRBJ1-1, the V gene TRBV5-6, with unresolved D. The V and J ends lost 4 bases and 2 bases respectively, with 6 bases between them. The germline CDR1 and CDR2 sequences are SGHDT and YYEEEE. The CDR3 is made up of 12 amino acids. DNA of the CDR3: TGTGCCAGCAGCCGCTATAACACTGAAGCTTTCTTT. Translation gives CASSRYNTEAFF.

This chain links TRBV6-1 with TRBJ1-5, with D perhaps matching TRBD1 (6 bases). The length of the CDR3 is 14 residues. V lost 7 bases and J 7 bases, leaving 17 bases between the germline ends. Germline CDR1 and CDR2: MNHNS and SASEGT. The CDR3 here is CASTSSGGQQPQHF. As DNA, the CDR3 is TGTGCCAGCACGTCGTCTGGGGGACAACAGCCCCAGCATTTT.

The CDR3 protein is CASSLPGTGGSYGYTF. The DNA for the CDR3 is TGTGCCAGCTCACTTCCCGGGACAGGGGGCAGCTATGGCTACACCTTC. The chain is built from TRBV18 and TRBJ1-2, with 12 bases fitting TRBD1. The CDR3 is made up of 16 amino acids. The J segment lost 4 bases and the V segment lost 4 bases, leaving 7 bases of the junction unmatched. Germline V gene lookup returns CDR1 KGHSH and CDR2 LQKENI.

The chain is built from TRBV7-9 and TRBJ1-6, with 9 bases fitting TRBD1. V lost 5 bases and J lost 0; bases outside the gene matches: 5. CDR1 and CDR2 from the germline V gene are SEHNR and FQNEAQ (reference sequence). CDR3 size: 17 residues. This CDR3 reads CASSAGTGSSYNSPLHF. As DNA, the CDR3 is TGTGCCAGCAGCGCCGGGACAGGGAGCTCCTATAATTCACCCCTCCACTTT. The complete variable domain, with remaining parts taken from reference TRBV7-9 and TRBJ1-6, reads DTGVSQNPRHKITKRGQNVTFRCDPISEHNRLYWYRQTLGQGPEFLTYFQNEAQLEKSRLLSDRFSAERPKGSFSTLEIQRTEQGDSAMYLCASSAGTGSSYNSPLHFGNGTRLTVT.

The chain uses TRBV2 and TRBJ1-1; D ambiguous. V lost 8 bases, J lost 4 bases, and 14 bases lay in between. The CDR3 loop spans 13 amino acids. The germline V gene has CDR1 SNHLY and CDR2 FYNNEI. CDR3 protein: CASRGPLGTEAFF. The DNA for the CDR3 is TGTGCCAGCCGCGGGCCCCTGGGCACTGAAGCTTTCTTT.

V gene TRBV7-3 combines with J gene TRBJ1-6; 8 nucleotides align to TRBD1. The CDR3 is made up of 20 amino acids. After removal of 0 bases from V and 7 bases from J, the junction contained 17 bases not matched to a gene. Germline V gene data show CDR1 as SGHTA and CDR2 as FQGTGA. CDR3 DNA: TGTGCCAGCAGCTTAACGGGGGTTGGACAGGGATCAGCATGGAATTCACCCCTCCACTTT. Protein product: CASSLTGVGQGSAWNSPLHF.

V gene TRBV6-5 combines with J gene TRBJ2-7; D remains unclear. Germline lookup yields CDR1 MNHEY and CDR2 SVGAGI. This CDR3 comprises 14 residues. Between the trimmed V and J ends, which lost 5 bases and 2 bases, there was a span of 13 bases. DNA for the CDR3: TGTGCCAGCAGTCCCGACATGACGACCTACGAGCAGTACTTC. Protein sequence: CASSPDMTTYEQYF.

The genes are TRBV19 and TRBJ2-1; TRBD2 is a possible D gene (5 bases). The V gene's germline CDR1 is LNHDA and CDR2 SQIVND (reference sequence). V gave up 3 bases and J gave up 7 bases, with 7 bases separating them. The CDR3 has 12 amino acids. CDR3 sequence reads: CASSIRGNEQFF. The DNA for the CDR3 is TGTGCCAGTAGTATTCGAGGGAATGAGCAGTTCTTC.